The clone carrying this T cell receptor beta chain has only one observation. Its antigen is not identified. The CDR3 contains 14 residues. Trimming left V 5 bases short and J 0 bases short, with 12 bases between. Germline V gene sequence: CDR1 SGHKS, CDR2 YYEKEE (reference sequence). These data are taken from a study of shared clonotypes between healthy human individuals. Findings and caveats of the study: The study found approximately 5% of naive CD4 clonotypes shared across a few donors.

Healthy HIV-negative adults with no recent acute infections or vaccinations were recruited as donors. Assay execution proceeded at the deep level. Assay used: immunoSEQ multiplex PCR; TCRdb lists only in-frame clones, some missing. The repertoire holds about 1,500,000 clones, roughly 96% seen once, with roughly 1.1% in the top ten. This TCR was recovered from a man aged 30-40 years in good health. The chain carries TRBV5-5 and TRBJ2-7, with D perhaps given as TRBD1 or TRBD2 (5 bases each). The source material was naive CD4+ T cells sorted from blood. Subset indicated: CD45RA+ positively selected. CDR3 sequence: CASSQGRSSYEQYF. CDR3 DNA: TGTGCCAGCAGTCAGGGACGAAGCTCCTACGAGCAGTACTTC. The entire variable domain, with the rest obtained from reference TRBV5-5 and TRBJ2-7, is as follows: DAGVTQSPTHLIKTRGQQVTLRCSPISGHKSVSWYQQVLGQGPQFIFQYYEKEERGRGNFPDRFSARQFPNYSSELNVNALLLGDSALYLCASSQGRSSYEQYFGPGTRLTVT.